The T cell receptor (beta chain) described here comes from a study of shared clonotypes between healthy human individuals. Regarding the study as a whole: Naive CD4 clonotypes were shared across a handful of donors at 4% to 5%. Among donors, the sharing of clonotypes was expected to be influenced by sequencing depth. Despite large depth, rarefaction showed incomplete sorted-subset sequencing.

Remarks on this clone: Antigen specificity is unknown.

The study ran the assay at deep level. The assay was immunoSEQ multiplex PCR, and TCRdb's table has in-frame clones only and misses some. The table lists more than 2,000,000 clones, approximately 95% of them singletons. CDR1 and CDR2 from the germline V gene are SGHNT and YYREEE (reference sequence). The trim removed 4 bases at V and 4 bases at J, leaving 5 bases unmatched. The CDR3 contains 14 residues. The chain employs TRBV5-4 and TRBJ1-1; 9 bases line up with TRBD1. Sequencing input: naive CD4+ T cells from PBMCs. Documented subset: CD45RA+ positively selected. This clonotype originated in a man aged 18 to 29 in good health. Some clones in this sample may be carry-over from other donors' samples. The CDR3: CASSTGTGTTEAFF. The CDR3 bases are TGTGCCAGCAGCACGGGGACAGGGACCACTGAAGCTTTCTTT.